This T cell receptor beta chain derives from a study of blood T cell repertoires in COVID-19. Cohort 3 recovery required two negative PCRs, clearance, or symptom resolution. The table came from immunoSEQ multiplex PCR; TCRdb's copy has only in-frame clones and leaves some out. The sample yields a few hundred thousand clones, around 89% seen once. V shed 7 bases, J shed 5 bases, and the junction held 9 bases outside the gene matches. The CDR3 is 14 residues long. Germline V gene sequence: CDR1 LNHDA, CDR2 SQIVND (reference sequence). Material: PBMCs or T cells enriched from blood (not recorded which). The chain joins TRBV19 to TRBJ1-2; 8 nucleotides align to TRBD1. The origin of this receptor is a woman between 25 and 40 years old who had recovered from COVID-19. In DNA form, the CDR3 reads TGTGCCAGTACTGGGACAGGCAATAGATATGGCTACACCTTC. The encoded protein is CASTGTGNRYGYTF.